These 6 T cell receptor beta chains came from one sample sequenced in a study of OX40 agonist ivuxolimab in advanced cancers. The assay was immunoSEQ multiplex PCR, and TCRdb's table has in-frame clones only and misses some. The data show tens of thousands of clones, more than 85% seen once. The sample was CD4+ or CD8+ T cells sorted from blood, taken in a trial of the OX40 agonist ivuxolimab. The receptors were gathered from an adult with an advanced solid tumor such as melanoma, head and neck, liver or kidney cancer.

V and J are TRBV2 and TRBJ2-1; 7 bases fit TRBD1. Trimming cost V 6 bases and J 5 bases; bases outside gene matches: 4. CDR1 is SNHLY, CDR2 FYNNEI, per germline. The CDR3 totals 13 residues. The CDR3 DNA reads TGTGCCAGCAGCCGGGACAGAAACAATGAGCAGTTCTTC. Amino acids: CASSRDRNNEQFF.

The rearrangement links TRBV27 to TRBJ1-4; 9 positions match TRBD1. Unmatched junction bases numbered 15, after V lost 3 bases and J lost 7 bases. This CDR3 is 18 amino acids long. Germline V gene sequence: CDR1 MNHEY, CDR2 SMNVEV (reference sequence). The CDR3 region has the DNA TGTGCCAGCAGTTTTGCCCCGGACAGGGGAAGATATGGTGAAAAACTGTTTTTT. Translated, it gives CASSFAPDRGRYGEKLFF. Looking up the rest from reference TRBV27 and TRBJ1-4 gives the full variable domain: EAQVTQNPRYLITVTGKKLTVTCSQNMNHEYMSWYRQDPGLGLRQIYYSMNVEVTDKGDVPEGYKVSRKEKRNFPLILESPSPNQTSLYFCASSFAPDRGRYGEKLFFGSGTQLSVL.

This chain connects TRBV29-1 to TRBJ2-7; the match to TRBD1 covers 8 bases. The trim removed 7 bases at V and 1 base at J, leaving 9 bases unmatched. The CDR3 is made up of 14 amino acids. Germline V lookup: CDR1 SQVTM, CDR2 ANQGSEA. CDR3 loop: CSALRDRYSYEQYF. The CDR3 coding sequence is TGCAGCGCTCTCCGGGACAGGTATTCCTACGAGCAGTACTTC.

The rearrangement uses TRBV5-6 and TRBJ2-1; D is unresolved. Trimming left V 0 bases short and J 12 bases short, with 10 bases between. Per germline, CDR1 SGHDT and CDR2 YYEEEE. The CDR3 sequence is 12 residues long. CDR3 in DNA: TGTGCCAGCAGCTTGGTCGGTGGATGGCAGTTCTTC. This codes for CASSLVGGWQFF. Supplemented by reference TRBV5-6 and TRBJ2-1, the full variable domain reads DAGVTQSPTHLIKTRGQQVTLRCSPKSGHDTVSWYQQALGQGPQFIFQYYEEEERQRGNFPDRFSGHQFPNYSSELNVNALLLGDSALYLCASSLVGGWQFFGPGTRLTVL.

The chain links TRBV6-6 to TRBJ2-1; D remains unclear. Trimming shortened V by 0 bases and J by 4 bases, and 7 bases separated the two germline ends. Germline values: CDR1 MNHNY, CDR2 SVGAGI (reference sequence). The CDR3 has 14 amino acids. Here the CDR3 DNA reads TGTGCCAGCAGTTACTCGTCCGTTTACAATGAGCAGTTCTTC. This translates into CASSYSSVYNEQFF.

This clone occurred once. This rearrangement joins TRBV2 to TRBJ2-7; 9 bases agree with TRBD2. CDR1 and CDR2 from the germline V gene are SNHLY and FYNNEI. The CDR3 has 14 amino acids. The ends lost 3 bases at V and 6 bases at J; junction bases unmatched: 6. The CDR3 spells CASSDGGRVSEQYF. CDR3 DNA sequence: TGTGCCAGCAGTGATGGCGGGAGGGTAAGCGAGCAGTACTTC.